The T cell receptor (beta chain) under discussion was sequenced for a study of beta chain features in type 1 diabetes. Study as a whole: Taken together, all samples contributed fewer than 110 million examined sorted cells.

To note about this clone: The antigen remains unidentified.

The CDR3 extends over 14 amino acids. The germline gives CDR1 ENHRY, CDR2 SYGVKD. The trim removed 8 bases at V and 3 bases at J, leaving 4 bases unmatched. General study findings and limits: Patients and controls would share equally any PCR tilt toward shorter templates. cDNA sequencing could over-represent cells with high TCR expression.

The authors reverse transcribed all of the isolated RNA, so sequencing captured expressed TCRB transcripts. Profiling relied on immunoSEQ multiplex PCR, and the TCRdb table lists in-frame clones only, not all of them. Here the sample spans about 250,000 clones, 13% to 15% being singletons. Sequenced sample: naive CD4+ T cells from blood. The chain links TRBV10-3 to TRBJ2-3; TRBD2 aligns across 11 bases. The TCR originated in a middle-aged woman in good health. The CDR3 sequence is CAILASGGTDTQYF. CDR3 coding DNA: TGTGCCATCCTGGCTAGCGGGGGGACAGATACGCAGTATTTT.